Shown below are 17 T cell receptor beta chains from a single sample sequenced in a study of blood T cell repertoires in COVID-19. Libraries were prepared by immunoSEQ multiplex PCR; TCRdb keeps only in-frame clonotypes and omits some of them. Of 150,000 to 200,000 clones listed, approximately 79% are singletons. Input material: peripheral blood. These receptors were obtained from a woman of 80 years or more with acute or convalescent COVID-19.

V and J are TRBV9 and TRBJ2-3, with 9 bases matching TRBD2. The trim removed 0 bases at V and 0 bases at J, leaving 8 bases unmatched. Per germline, CDR1 SGDLS and CDR2 YYNGEE. CDR3 length equals 18 residues. Here the CDR3 reads CASSVVPRSGSSTDTQYF. In nucleotides, the CDR3 is TGTGCCAGCAGCGTAGTCCCCCGTAGCGGGAGCAGCACAGATACGCAGTATTTT.

The rearrangement joins TRBV29-1 to TRBJ2-2; 10 bases are shared with TRBD1. CDR1 is SQVTM and CDR2 is ANQGSEA in the germline V gene. J gave up 0 bases and V 6 bases, and 7 bases lay outside the gene matches. This CDR3 comprises 16 residues. CDR3 DNA sequence: TGCAGCGTCGCGGGACAGGGGACGACGAACACCGGGGAGCTGTTTTTT. Amino acid sequence: CSVAGQGTTNTGELFF.

V is TRBV4-1 and J is TRBJ1-2; TRBD1 is a possible D gene (5 bases). The CDR3 totals 14 residues. Per the germline V gene, CDR1 is MGHRA and CDR2 is YSYEKL. V was trimmed by 1 base and J by 3 bases, leaving 9 bases between them. CDR3 coding DNA: TGCGCCAGCAGCCAAGCGGGGGACGACTATGGCTACACCTTC. Translated: CASSQAGDDYGYTF.

This sequence joins TRBV10-2 and TRBJ2-7; TRBD1 might be the D (6 bases). The V gene lost 6 bases and the J gene lost 3 bases, with 12 bases spanning the gap. Germline lookup yields CDR1 WSHSY and CDR2 SAAADI. CDR3 length equals 13 residues. The CDR3 spells CASREGQNYEQYF. The CDR3 nucleotides read TGCGCCAGCAGAGAAGGACAGAACTACGAGCAGTACTTC.

This clone turned up a few times. J is TRBJ1-5 and V is TRBV4-3; D not certain. Trimming shortened V by 0 bases and J by 6 bases, and 9 bases separated the two germline ends. CDR3 size: 14 residues. Germline V gene data show CDR1 as LGHNA and CDR2 as YSLEER. The CDR3 region is CASSQDRGGQPQHF. The CDR3 region has the DNA TGCGCCAGCAGCCAAGATCGAGGAGGTCAGCCCCAGCATTTT.

The chain employs TRBV5-1 and TRBJ1-2; the match to TRBD1 covers 10 bases. The CDR3 sequence is 14 residues long. Germline trimming cut 2 bases from V and 3 bases from J; bases unmatched to any gene: 1. Per the germline V gene, CDR1 is SGHRS and CDR2 is YFSETQ. The chain's CDR3 is CASSLGQGDYGYTF. In DNA form, the CDR3 reads TGCGCCAGCAGCTTAGGACAGGGGGACTATGGCTACACCTTC.

The chain uses TRBV6-6 and TRBJ1-2; D may be TRBD1 (5 bases). V shed 7 bases and J shed 2 bases, with 11 bases lying between them. Germline V gene data show CDR1 as MNHNY and CDR2 as SVGAGI (reference sequence). The CDR3 contains 13 residues. This CDR3 reads CASNPAGNYGYTF. Written as DNA, the CDR3 is TGTGCCAGCAACCCCGCAGGGAACTATGGCTACACCTTC.

This chain uses TRBV5-1 with TRBJ2-5; D remains ambiguous. The V and J ends lost 0 bases and 1 base respectively, with 7 bases between them. CDR3 length equals 14 residues. In germline, CDR1 is SGHRS, CDR2 YFSETQ. The CDR3 protein is CASSLDLSQETQYF. CDR3 sequence (DNA): TGCGCCAGCAGCTTGGATCTCAGCCAAGAGACCCAGTACTTC. The full variable domain, its missing parts supplied by reference TRBV5-1 and TRBJ2-5, is KAGVTQTPRYLIKTRGQQVTLSCSPISGHRSVSWYQQTPGQGLQFLFEYFSETQRNKGNFPGRFSGRQFSNSRSEMNVSTLELGDSALYLCASSLDLSQETQYFGPGTRLLVL.

The chain has TRBV6-5 and TRBJ2-4, with D uncertain. CDR1 and CDR2 (germline): MNHEY, SVGAGI. This CDR3 is 16 amino acids long. Trimming removed 2 bases from V and 3 bases from J, with 14 bases in between. This CDR3 reads CASSYDPRQVKNIQYF. Written as DNA, the CDR3 is TGTGCCAGCAGTTACGATCCCAGACAAGTCAAAAACATTCAGTACTTC.

The chain recombines TRBV28 with TRBJ2-5, with TRBD2 identical over 8 bases. CDR1 and CDR2 (germline): MDHEN, SYDVKM. The CDR3 runs to 16 residues. J lost 2 bases, V lost 6 bases, and 11 bases had no gene match. The CDR3 reads CASSPGGGRQQETQYF. The CDR3 nucleotides read TGTGCCAGCAGCCCGGGGGGCGGGAGGCAACAAGAGACCCAGTACTTC.

This clone occurred a few times. This sample also contains other DNA sequences that code for the same CDR3. The chain combines TRBV5-1 with TRBJ1-5, with D possibly TRBD1 on 5 matching bases. Trimming left V 0 bases short and J 1 base short, with 8 bases between. Germline V gene sequence: CDR1 SGHRS, CDR2 YFSETQ. This CDR3 comprises 15 residues. CDR3: CASSLAGVSNQPQHF. The CDR3 region has the DNA TGCGCCAGCAGCTTGGCGGGGGTGAGCAATCAGCCCCAGCATTTT.

The V call is TRBV18, the J call TRBJ2-7; the D is unclear. Trimming cost V 5 bases and J 5 bases, with 7 bases left between them. The CDR3 runs to 11 residues. Germline-derived CDR1 and CDR2 are KGHSH and LQKENI. The DNA of the CDR3 is TGTGCCAGCTCAAGATCGGACGAGCAGTACTTC. This encodes CASSRSDEQYF.

The V gene is TRBV6-1, the J gene TRBJ2-5; the D gene is possibly TRBD2 (6 bases). This CDR3 is built from 13 residues. V shed 5 bases and J shed 5 bases, with 12 bases lying between them. The V gene's germline CDR1 is MNHNS and CDR2 SASEGT. CDR3 residues: CASSTGGGETQYF. The DNA for the CDR3 is TGTGCCAGCAGTACCGGTGGAGGGGAGACCCAGTACTTC.

The chain joins TRBV29-1 to TRBJ1-1; no definite D call. The germline V gene has CDR1 SQVTM and CDR2 ANQGSEA. The V end was cut by 7 bases, the J end by 0 bases, with 18 bases between. The CDR3 totals 15 residues. CDR3 sequence reads: CSGTRGPSMNTEAFF. Written as DNA, the CDR3 is TGCAGCGGGACCCGGGGTCCTTCTATGAACACTGAAGCTTTCTTT.

The chain carries TRBV6-5 and TRBJ1-2; TRBD1 is a possible D gene (5 bases). Germline lookup yields CDR1 MNHEY and CDR2 SVGAGI. V dropped 0 bases and J dropped 8 bases, with 16 bases sitting between them. CDR3 size: 15 residues. The CDR3 sequence is CASSYSGRGVRGYTF. The CDR3 DNA reads TGTGCCAGCAGTTACTCAGGGCGGGGGGTACGGGGCTACACCTTC.

J is TRBJ2-2 and V is TRBV28; the D gene is possibly TRBD2 (6 bases). The CDR3 has 17 amino acids. The germline CDR1 and CDR2 sequences are MDHEN and SYDVKM. The V end was cut by 5 bases, the J end by 6 bases, with 22 bases between. CDR3 region: CASSIWRGTGAPGELFF. CDR3 coding DNA: TGTGCCAGCAGTATCTGGCGCGGAACGGGAGCCCCCGGGGAGCTGTTTTTT.

CDR3 DNA sequence: TGTGCCAGCGAATCTACGCCCGGAAACACCATATATTTT. Its translation is CASESTPGNTIYF. The chain joins TRBV11-2 to TRBJ1-3; D not certain. Trimming pared 8 bases from V and 4 bases from J, leaving 12 bases between. The CDR3 loop spans 13 amino acids. From germline, CDR1 is SGHAT and CDR2 FQNNGV.